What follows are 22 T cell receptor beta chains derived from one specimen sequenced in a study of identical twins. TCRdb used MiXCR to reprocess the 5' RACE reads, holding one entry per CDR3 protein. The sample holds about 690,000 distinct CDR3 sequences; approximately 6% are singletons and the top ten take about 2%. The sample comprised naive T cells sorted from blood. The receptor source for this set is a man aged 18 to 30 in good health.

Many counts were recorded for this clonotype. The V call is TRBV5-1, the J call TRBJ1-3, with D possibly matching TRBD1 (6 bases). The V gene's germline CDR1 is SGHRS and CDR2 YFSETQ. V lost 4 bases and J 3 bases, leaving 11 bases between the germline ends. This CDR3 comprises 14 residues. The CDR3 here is CASSTGGDGNTIYF. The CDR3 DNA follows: TGCGCCAGCAGCACCGGGGGCGATGGAAACACCATATATTTT.

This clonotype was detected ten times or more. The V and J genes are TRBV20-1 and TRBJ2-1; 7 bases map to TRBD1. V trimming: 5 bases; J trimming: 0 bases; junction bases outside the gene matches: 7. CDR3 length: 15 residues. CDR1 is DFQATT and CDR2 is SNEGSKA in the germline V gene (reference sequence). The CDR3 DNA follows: TGCAGTGCTCCGACAGGGTTCTACTCCTACAATGAGCAGTTCTTC. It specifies CSAPTGFYSYNEQFF.

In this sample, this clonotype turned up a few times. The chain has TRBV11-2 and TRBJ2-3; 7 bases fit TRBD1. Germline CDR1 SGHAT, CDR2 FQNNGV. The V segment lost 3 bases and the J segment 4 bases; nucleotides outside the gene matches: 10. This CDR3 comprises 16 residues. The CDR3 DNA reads TGTGCCAGCAGCTTCGAAAGACAGGGTGGGTCAGATACGCAGTATTTT. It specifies CASSFERQGGSDTQYF.

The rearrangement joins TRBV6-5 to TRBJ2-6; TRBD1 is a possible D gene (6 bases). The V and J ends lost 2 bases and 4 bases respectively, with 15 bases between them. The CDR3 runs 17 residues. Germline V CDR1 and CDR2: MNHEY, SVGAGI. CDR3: CASSYGGRGSGANVLTF. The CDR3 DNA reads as TGTGCCAGCAGTTACGGGGGCCGCGGGTCAGGGGCCAACGTCCTGACTTTC.

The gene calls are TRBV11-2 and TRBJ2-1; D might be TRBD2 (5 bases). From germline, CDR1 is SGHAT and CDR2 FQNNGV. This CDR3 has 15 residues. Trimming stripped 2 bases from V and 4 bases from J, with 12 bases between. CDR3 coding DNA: TGTGCCAGCAGCTTATCCGACGGGAAGTACAATGAGCAGTTCTTC. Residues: CASSLSDGKYNEQFF.

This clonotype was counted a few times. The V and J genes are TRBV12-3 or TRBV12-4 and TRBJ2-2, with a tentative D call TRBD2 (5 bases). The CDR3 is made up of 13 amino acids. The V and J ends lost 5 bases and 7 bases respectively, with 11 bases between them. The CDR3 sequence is CASSRNGDGELFF. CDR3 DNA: TGTGCCAGCAGTCGCAACGGGGACGGGGAGCTGTTTTTT.

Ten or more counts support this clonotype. The CDR3 reads CSGGTGSRTEAFF. The DNA for the CDR3 is TGCAGCGGGGGGACAGGGAGTAGGACTGAAGCTTTCTTT. This sequence joins TRBV29-1 and TRBJ1-1; TRBD1 matches at 9 bases. Germline V CDR1 and CDR2: SQVTM, ANQGSEA. The CDR3 has 13 amino acids. J lost 5 bases, V lost 7 bases, and 8 bases had no gene match. The full variable domain, its missing parts supplied by reference TRBV29-1 and TRBJ1-1, is SAVISQKPSRDICQRGTSLTIQCQVDSQVTMMFWYRQQPGQSLTLIATANQGSEATYESGFVIDKFPISRPNLTFSTLTVSNMSPEDSSIYLCSGGTGSRTEAFFGQGTRLTVV.

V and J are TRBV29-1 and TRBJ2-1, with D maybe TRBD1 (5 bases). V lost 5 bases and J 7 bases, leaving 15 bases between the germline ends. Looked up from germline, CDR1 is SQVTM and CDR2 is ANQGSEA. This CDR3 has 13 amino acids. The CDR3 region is CSVTHRSQNEQFF. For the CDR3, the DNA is TGCAGCGTTACTCACAGGTCTCAGAATGAGCAGTTCTTC.

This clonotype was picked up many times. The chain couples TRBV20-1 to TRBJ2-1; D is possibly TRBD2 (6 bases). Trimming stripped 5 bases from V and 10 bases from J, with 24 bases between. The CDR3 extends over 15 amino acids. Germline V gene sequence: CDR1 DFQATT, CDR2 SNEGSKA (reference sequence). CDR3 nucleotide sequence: TGCAGTGCTGGGGGGAGGAGGCTGGGTCGCGTAGAGCAGTTCTTC. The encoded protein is CSAGGRRLGRVEQFF.

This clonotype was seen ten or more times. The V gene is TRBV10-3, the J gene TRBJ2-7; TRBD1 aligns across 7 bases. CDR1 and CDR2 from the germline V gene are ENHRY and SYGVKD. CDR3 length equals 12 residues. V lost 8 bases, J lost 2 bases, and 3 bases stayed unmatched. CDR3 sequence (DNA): TGTGCCATCGGGGACAGTGCCTACGAGCAGTACTTC. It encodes CAIGDSAYEQYF.

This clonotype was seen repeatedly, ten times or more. In DNA form, the CDR3 reads TGTGCCAGCAGCGGTAGAATGGGACTAGCGGTCGGGGATCACACAGATACGCAGTATTTT. Amino acid sequence: CASSGRMGLAVGDHTDTQYF. The V and J genes are TRBV11-2 and TRBJ2-3; 11 bases fit TRBD2. This CDR3 is built from 20 residues. Germline-derived CDR1 and CDR2 are SGHAT and FQNNGV. The V and J ends lost 5 bases and 2 bases, in that order; junction bases with no gene match: 18.

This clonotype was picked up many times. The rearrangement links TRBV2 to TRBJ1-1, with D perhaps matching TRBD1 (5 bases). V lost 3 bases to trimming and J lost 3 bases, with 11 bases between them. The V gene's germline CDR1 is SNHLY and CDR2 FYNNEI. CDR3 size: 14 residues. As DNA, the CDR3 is TGTGCCAGCAGTGATAAAGGGGCGGACACTGAAGCTTTCTTT. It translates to CASSDKGADTEAFF.

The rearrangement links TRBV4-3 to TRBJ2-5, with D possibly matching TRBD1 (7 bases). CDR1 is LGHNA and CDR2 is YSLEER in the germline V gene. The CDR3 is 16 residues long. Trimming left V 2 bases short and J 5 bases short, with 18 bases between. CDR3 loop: CASSQYARGVLETQYF. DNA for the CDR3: TGCGCCAGCAGCCAATACGCCAGGGGGGTACTTGAGACCCAGTACTTC.

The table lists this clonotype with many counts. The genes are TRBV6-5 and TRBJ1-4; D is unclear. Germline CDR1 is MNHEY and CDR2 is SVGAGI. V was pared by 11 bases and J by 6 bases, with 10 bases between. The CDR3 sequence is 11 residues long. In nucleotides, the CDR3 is TGTGCCGCGGGGTCTTATGAAAAACTGTTTTTT. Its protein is CAAGSYEKLFF.

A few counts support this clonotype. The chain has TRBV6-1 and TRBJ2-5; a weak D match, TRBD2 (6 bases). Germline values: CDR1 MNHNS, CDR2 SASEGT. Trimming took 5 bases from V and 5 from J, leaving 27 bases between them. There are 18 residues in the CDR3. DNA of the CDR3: TGTGCCAGCAGTCCTCTCCCGACCGGGAGTGTGTCCGGGGAGACCCAGTACTTC. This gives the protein CASSPLPTGSVSGETQYF.

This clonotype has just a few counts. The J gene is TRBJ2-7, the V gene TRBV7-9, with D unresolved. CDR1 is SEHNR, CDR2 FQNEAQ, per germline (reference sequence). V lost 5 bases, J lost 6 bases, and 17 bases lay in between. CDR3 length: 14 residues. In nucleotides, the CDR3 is TGTGCCAGCAGCCCGTCCCCCCAGGCAGGCGAGCAGTACGTC. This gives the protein CASSPSPQAGEQYV.

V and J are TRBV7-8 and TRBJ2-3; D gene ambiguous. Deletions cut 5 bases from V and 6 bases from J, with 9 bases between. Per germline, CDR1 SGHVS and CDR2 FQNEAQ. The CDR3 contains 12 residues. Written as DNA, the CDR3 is TGTGCCAGCAGCCCCTACCAGGATACGCAGTATTTT. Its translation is CASSPYQDTQYF.

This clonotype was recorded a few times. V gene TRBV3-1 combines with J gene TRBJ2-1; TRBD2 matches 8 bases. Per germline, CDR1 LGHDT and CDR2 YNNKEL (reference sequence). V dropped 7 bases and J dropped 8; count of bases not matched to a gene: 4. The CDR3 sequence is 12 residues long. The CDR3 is CASTSGGYEQFF. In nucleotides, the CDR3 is TGTGCCAGCACCTCGGGGGGGTATGAGCAGTTCTTC.

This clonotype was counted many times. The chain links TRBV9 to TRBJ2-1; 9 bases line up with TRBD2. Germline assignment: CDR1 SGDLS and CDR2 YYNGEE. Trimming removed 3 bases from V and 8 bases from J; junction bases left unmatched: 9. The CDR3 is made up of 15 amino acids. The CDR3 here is CASSATGTSLDEQFF. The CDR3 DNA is TGTGCCAGCAGCGCAACCGGGACTAGCTTGGATGAGCAGTTCTTC.

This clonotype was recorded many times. Written as DNA, the CDR3 is TGTGCCATCAGTGAGTCGCCCAGCGGGATTCCAGATACGCAGTATTTT. Its protein is CAISESPSGIPDTQYF. The chain carries TRBV10-3 and TRBJ2-3; the match to TRBD2 covers 7 bases. Looked up from germline, CDR1 is ENHRY and CDR2 is SYGVKD. V lost 0 bases to trimming and J lost 4 bases; unmatched junction nucleotides: 7. This CDR3 is built from 16 residues.

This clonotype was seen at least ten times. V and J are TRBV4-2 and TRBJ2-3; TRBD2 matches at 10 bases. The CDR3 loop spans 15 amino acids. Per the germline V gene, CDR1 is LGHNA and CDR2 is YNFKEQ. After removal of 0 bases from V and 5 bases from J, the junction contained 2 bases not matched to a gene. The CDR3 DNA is TGTGCCAGCAGCCAAGACAGCGGGAGGGGAGATACGCAGTATTTT. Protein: CASSQDSGRGDTQYF.

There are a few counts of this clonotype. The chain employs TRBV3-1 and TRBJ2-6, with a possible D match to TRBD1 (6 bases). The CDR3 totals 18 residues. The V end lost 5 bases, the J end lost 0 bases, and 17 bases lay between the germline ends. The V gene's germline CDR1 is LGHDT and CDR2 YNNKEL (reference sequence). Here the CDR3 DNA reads TGTGCCAGCAGCTTGTCCGGGACACGGACCTCTGGGGCCAACGTCCTGACTTTC. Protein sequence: CASSLSGTRTSGANVLTF.